This paragraph reports one TCR beta chain. What it binds is not known. These data originate in a study of cytomegalovirus exposure and HLA in healthy donors. Germline V CDR1 and CDR2: MNHNY, SVGAGI (reference sequence). This CDR3 is 11 amino acids long. V was shortened by 7 bases and J by 5 bases, with 7 bases between the two germline ends. General observations from the study: In a later analysis, TCR association rates varied by HLA locus: DRB1 most, HLA-C fewest. As was reported, the HLA-A and HLA-B alleles of most subjects were accurately predicted from TCR beta sequences. Reportedly, a later analysis found an Asian-associated ancestry cluster had fewer N-insertions than the roughly 670-donor mean. Among CMV-associated TCR beta chains, most appeared HLA-restricted in a later analysis.

Both 60 Vbeta primers and 13 Jbeta primers went into the PCR. Assay: immunoSEQ multiplex PCR; the TCRdb copy retains only in-frame clones and omits some. Of approximately 150,000 clones listed, roughly three quarters are singletons. This chain links TRBV6-6 with TRBJ2-3; unclear D gene. The receptor comes from a man in his fifties or sixties in good health and CMV-seronegative. The sample was PBMCs. The CDR3 region has the DNA TGTGCCAGCACCCAGGTAGATACGCAGTATTTT. Translation: CASTQVDTQYF.